This T cell receptor beta chain was found in a study of blood T cell repertoires in COVID-19. The CDR3 has 12 amino acids. Germline CDR1 is MDHEN and CDR2 is SYDVKM. V was cut by 9 bases and J by 2 bases, with 10 bases left in between. The repertoire was sequenced with immunoSEQ multiplex PCR; TCRdb's copy has only in-frame clones and lacks some. The sample yields about 220,000 clones, more than 75% seen once. The source is a human donor in a cohort sampled during active COVID-19. Sequencing input: peripheral blood. The chain carries TRBV28 and TRBJ1-2, with a weak D call TRBD1 (5 bases). This CDR3 is CASSQVNYGYTF. The CDR3 nucleotides read TGTGCCAGTTCACAGGTCAACTATGGCTACACCTTC.